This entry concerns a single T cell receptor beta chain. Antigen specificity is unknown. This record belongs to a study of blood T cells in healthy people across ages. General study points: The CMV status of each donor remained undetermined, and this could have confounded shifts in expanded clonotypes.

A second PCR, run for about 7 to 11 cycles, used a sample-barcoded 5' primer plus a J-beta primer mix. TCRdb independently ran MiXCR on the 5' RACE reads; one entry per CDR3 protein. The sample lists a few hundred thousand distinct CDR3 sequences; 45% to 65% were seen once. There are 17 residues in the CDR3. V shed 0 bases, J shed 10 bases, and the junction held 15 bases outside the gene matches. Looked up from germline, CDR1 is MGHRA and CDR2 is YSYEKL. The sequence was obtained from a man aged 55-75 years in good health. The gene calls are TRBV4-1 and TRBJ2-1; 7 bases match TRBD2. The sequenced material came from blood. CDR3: CASSQDRAGLHDEEQFF. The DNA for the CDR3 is TGCGCCAGCAGCCAAGATAGGGCGGGACTACACGACGAGGAGCAGTTCTTC.